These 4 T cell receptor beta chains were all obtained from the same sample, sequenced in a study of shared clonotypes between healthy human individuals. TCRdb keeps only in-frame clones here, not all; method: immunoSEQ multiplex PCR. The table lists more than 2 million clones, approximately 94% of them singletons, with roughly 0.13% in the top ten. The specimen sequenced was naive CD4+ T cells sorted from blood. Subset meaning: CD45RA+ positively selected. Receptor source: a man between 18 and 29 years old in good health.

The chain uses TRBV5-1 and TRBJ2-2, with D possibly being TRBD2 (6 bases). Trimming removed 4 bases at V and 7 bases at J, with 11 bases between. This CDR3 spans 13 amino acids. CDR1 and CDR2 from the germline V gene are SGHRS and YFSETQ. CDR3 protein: CASSLRGGGELFF. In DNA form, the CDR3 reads TGCGCCAGCAGCCTGAGGGGAGGCGGGGAGCTGTTTTTT.

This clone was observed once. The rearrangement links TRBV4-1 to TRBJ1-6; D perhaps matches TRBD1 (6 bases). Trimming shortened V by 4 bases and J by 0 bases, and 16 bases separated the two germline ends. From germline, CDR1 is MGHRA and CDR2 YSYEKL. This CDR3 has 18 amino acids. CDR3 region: CASSPRDISSSYNSPLHF. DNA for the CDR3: TGCGCCAGCAGCCCTCGGGACATATCGAGCTCCTATAATTCACCCCTCCACTTT.

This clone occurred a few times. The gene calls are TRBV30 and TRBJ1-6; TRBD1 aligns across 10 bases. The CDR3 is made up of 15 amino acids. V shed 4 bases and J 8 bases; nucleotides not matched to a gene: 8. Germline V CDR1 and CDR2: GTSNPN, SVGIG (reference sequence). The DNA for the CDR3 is TGTGCCTGGAACCCGGGACAGGGGAACCATTCACCCCTCCACTTT. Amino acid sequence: CAWNPGQGNHSPLHF.

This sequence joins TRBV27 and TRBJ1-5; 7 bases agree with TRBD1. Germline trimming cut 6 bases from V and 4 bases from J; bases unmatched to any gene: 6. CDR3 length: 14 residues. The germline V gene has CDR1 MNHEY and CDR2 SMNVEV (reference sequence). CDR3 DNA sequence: TGTGCCAGCAGCTCAGGACAGGCTAATCAGCCCCAGCATTTT. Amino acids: CASSSGQANQPQHF.